A single sample gave rise to the 19 T cell receptor beta chains below, sequenced in a study of blood T cell repertoires in COVID-19. Produced via immunoSEQ multiplex PCR; TCRdb's table is partial and in-frame only. The sample has under 250,000 clones, roughly 80% seen once. The specimen was PBMCs or T cells enriched from blood (not recorded which). These receptors all stem from a man aged 55 to 70 who had recovered from COVID-19.

This clone was seen more than once but under ten times. The rearrangement links TRBV7-9 to TRBJ2-6; TRBD1 might be the D (5 bases). V was trimmed by 4 bases and J by 1 base, leaving 8 bases between them. This CDR3 contains 15 residues. CDR1 and CDR2 from the germline V gene are SEHNR and FQNEAQ (reference sequence). The CDR3 sequence is CASSSTESGANVLTF. Written as DNA, the CDR3 is TGTGCCAGCAGCTCGACAGAGTCTGGGGCCAACGTCCTGACTTTC.

This clone has a handful of counts. DNA of the CDR3: TGTGCCACCAGCAGAGAGTTTTCCGGGTACCAAGAGACCCAGTACTTC. Its protein is CATSREFSGYQETQYF. The chain uses TRBV15 and TRBJ2-5, with D unclear. V lost 0 bases to trimming and J lost 0 bases, with 11 bases between them. The CDR3 contains 16 residues. The germline CDR1 and CDR2 sequences are LNHNV and YYDKDF (reference sequence).

This chain connects TRBV9 to TRBJ2-7; a weak D match, TRBD2 (6 bases). V lost 0 bases and J 3 bases, leaving 13 bases between the germline ends. Germline V CDR1 and CDR2: SGDLS, YYNGEE. The CDR3 sequence is 15 residues long. The CDR3 DNA reads TGTGCCAGCAGCGTAGGGAGGGGCAGAAACTACGAGCAGTACTTC. Translation gives CASSVGRGRNYEQYF.

The rearrangement links TRBV11-2 to TRBJ2-2; 8 nucleotides match TRBD2. This CDR3 has 16 residues. J lost 2 bases, V lost 5 bases, and 7 bases had no gene match. Germline CDR1 reads SGHAT; CDR2 reads FQNNGV. CDR3 bases: TGTGCCAGCAGCCCGAGCGGGGGAACTAACACCGGGGAGCTGTTTTTT. This gives the protein CASSPSGGTNTGELFF.

This sequence joins TRBV7-2 and TRBJ1-2; weak D call: TRBD1 (6 bases). Germline lookup yields CDR1 SGHTA and CDR2 FQGNSA. V lost 7 bases, J lost 4 bases, and 13 bases lay in between. The length of the CDR3 is 13 residues. CDR3 bases: TGTGCCAGCAATCGGGACACCCTCTATGGCTACACCTTC. This sequence encodes CASNRDTLYGYTF.

V usage is TRBV7-8 and J usage is TRBJ2-3; 8 nucleotides align to TRBD1. The CDR3 length is 15 residues. Trimming took 4 bases from V and 5 from J; bases not matched to a gene: 8. Germline-derived CDR1 and CDR2 are SGHVS and FQNEAQ. The CDR3 DNA is TGTGCCAGCAGCTCCTGGACAGGGCCGCTAGATACGCAGTATTTT. Translating gives CASSSWTGPLDTQYF. Variable domain in full (rest from reference TRBV7-8 and TRBJ2-3): GAGVSQSPRYKVAKRGQDVALRCDPISGHVSLFWYQQALGQGPEFLTYFQNEAQLDKSGLPSDRFFAERPEGSVSTLKIQRTQQEDSAVYLCASSSWTGPLDTQYFGPGTRLTVL.

V usage is TRBV7-3 and J usage is TRBJ2-1; D gene unclear. Looked up from germline, CDR1 is SGHTA and CDR2 is FQGTGA. V dropped 1 base and J dropped 1 base, with 8 bases sitting between them. The CDR3 totals 15 residues. The CDR3 loop is CASSLNSRSYNEQFF. DNA of the CDR3: TGTGCCAGCAGCTTAAATTCCAGGTCCTACAATGAGCAGTTCTTC.

The chain links TRBV7-3 to TRBJ1-6; D perhaps matches TRBD1 (6 bases). CDR3 length: 15 amino acids. V was shortened by 1 base and J by 7 bases, with 11 bases between the two germline ends. Germline V gene sequence: CDR1 SGHTA, CDR2 FQGTGA. The CDR3 sequence: CASSLNREGNSPLHF. The DNA of the CDR3 is TGTGCCAGCAGCTTAAACAGGGAAGGAAATTCACCCCTCCACTTT.

The J gene is TRBJ1-1, the V gene TRBV7-9; D possibly corresponds to TRBD1 (6 bases). Trimming cost V 1 base and J 5 bases, with 14 bases left between them. CDR3 length: 15 amino acids. The V gene's germline CDR1 is SEHNR and CDR2 FQNEAQ (reference sequence). CDR3 DNA sequence: TGTGCCAGCAGCTTAGAGGCGGGGGCAAGGACTGAAGCTTTCTTT. Translation: CASSLEAGARTEAFF.

The table lists this clone with a count of one. The chain links TRBV5-1 to TRBJ2-5; a possible D gene is TRBD1 (5 bases). This CDR3 spans 14 amino acids. CDR1 is SGHRS and CDR2 is YFSETQ in the germline V gene. V was clipped by 6 bases and J by 5 bases, with 17 bases between them. The CDR3 DNA reads as TGCGCCAGCACCCCCTTTAGGGGCGTTGAGACCCAGTACTTC. This codes for CASTPFRGVETQYF.

CDR3 nucleotide sequence: TGTGCCAGCAGCTTACGCGACACTAGCTTTCTGTATCATGAGCAGTTCTTC. As protein: CASSLRDTSFLYHEQFF. The chain has TRBV7-2 and TRBJ2-1; possibly TRBD2 for D (6 bases). Trimming removed 2 bases from V and 8 bases from J, with 22 bases in between. In germline, CDR1 is SGHTA, CDR2 FQGNSA. The CDR3 extends over 17 amino acids.

The V call is TRBV3-1 (or the pseudogene TRBV3-2), the J call TRBJ1-6; 7 nucleotides line up with TRBD1. Germline-derived CDR1 and CDR2 are LGHDT and YNNKEL (reference sequence). This CDR3 has 14 amino acids. The V gene end was trimmed by 8 bases and the J gene end by 1 base; junction bases not matched to a gene: 2. The DNA of the CDR3 is TGTGCCAGCCGGGACAGATCCTATAATTCACCCCTCCACTTT. This gives the protein CASRDRSYNSPLHF.

This clone was detected only once. J is TRBJ2-3 and V is TRBV2, with D maybe TRBD2 (6 bases). The V gene's germline CDR1 is SNHLY and CDR2 FYNNEI. V gave up 8 bases and J gave up 2 bases, with 11 bases separating them. The CDR3 covers 13 residues. This CDR3 reads CASEEGNTDTQYF. In nucleotides, the CDR3 is TGTGCCAGCGAGGAGGGGAACACAGATACGCAGTATTTT. Drawing the rest from reference TRBV2 and TRBJ2-3, the complete variable domain is EPEVTQTPSHQVTQMGQEVILRCVPISNHLYFYWYRQILGQKVEFLVSFYNNEISEKSEIFDDQFSVERPDGSNFTLKIRSTKLEDSAMYFCASEEGNTDTQYFGPGTRLTVL.

The rearrangement joins TRBV3-1 (or the pseudogene TRBV3-2) to TRBJ1-2, with a weak D call TRBD1 (6 bases). V was trimmed by 2 bases and J by 8 bases, leaving 18 bases between them. Germline CDR1 and CDR2: LGHDT and YNNKEL (reference sequence). CDR3 length equals 15 residues. The CDR3 sequence: CASSQRTTGILGYTF. CDR3 in DNA: TGTGCCAGCAGCCAACGAACTACAGGGATCCTAGGCTACACCTTC.

The chain employs TRBV11-1 and TRBJ2-1; possible D gene TRBD2, 5 bases. The CDR3 totals 14 residues. Germline values: CDR1 SGHAT, CDR2 FQDESV (reference sequence). Trimming pared 5 bases from V and 2 bases from J, leaving 10 bases between. The CDR3 DNA reads as TGTGCCAGCAGCCAGGTACTAGCCTACAATGAGCAGTTCTTC. This codes for CASSQVLAYNEQFF.

This chain uses TRBV11-3 with TRBJ1-1; TRBD1 might be the D (6 bases). The germline V and J ends were trimmed by 7 bases and 5 bases, with 14 bases remaining between them. Germline V gene lookup returns CDR1 SGHNT and CDR2 YENEEA. This CDR3 contains 13 residues. CDR3 sequence (DNA): TGTGCCAGCAACAAACAGGGAGGGACTGAAGCTTTCTTT. It yields the protein CASNKQGGTEAFF.

The chain combines TRBV5-1 with TRBJ1-1; 9 bases line up with TRBD1. Germline CDR1 SGHRS, CDR2 YFSETQ. With V trimmed by 4 bases and J by 6 bases, 7 bases remained unmatched. There are 14 residues in the CDR3. CDR3 nucleotide sequence: TGCGCCAGCAGCGGAACAGGGGGCTCGGCTGAAGCTTTCTTT. This translates into CASSGTGGSAEAFF.

This clone was detected only a few times. The V and J genes are TRBV18 and TRBJ1-2; 8 bases are a match to TRBD1. The length of the CDR3 is 15 residues. Germline V gives CDR1 KGHSH, CDR2 LQKENI. V gave up 5 bases and J gave up 8 bases; unmatched junction bases: 13. Here the CDR3 DNA reads TGTGCCAGCTCAGATACCGGGCGGACAGGGCGCGGCTACACCTTC. Translation: CASSDTGRTGRGYTF.

This clone occurred a few times. The CDR3 nucleotides read TGCGCCAGCAGCCAAGTCTGGAACACTGAAGCTTTCTTT. Encoded protein: CASSQVWNTEAFF. This sequence joins TRBV4-3 and TRBJ1-1; D uncertain. The CDR3 consists of 13 residues. The ends were cut back, 1 base at V and 1 base at J, with 4 bases in the middle. Germline assignment: CDR1 LGHNA and CDR2 YSLEER.